The source of this T cell receptor beta chain is a study of patients and donors after allogeneic stem cell transplantation (dated by TCRdb to the early 2020s). CDR1 and CDR2 were assigned from the germline V gene (reference sequence) as MNHEY and SMNVEV. The junction shows trimming of 5 bases on V and 3 bases on J, plus 8 bases between the germline ends. The CDR3 holds 13 amino acids from the cysteine to the phenylalanine. This entry keeps only the CDR3 DNA: 39 bases, framed from base 1. Library preparation was by RT-PCR. TCRdb names NextSeq 550 as the instrument used. TCRdb ran its own pipeline on the public reads, namely fastp trimming at Q25 and MiXCR clone calling, and kept in-frame beta chains. CDR3 protein sequences are deduplicated, and each keeps its most common genes and DNA. The sample has around 150,000 distinct CDR3 sequences on record, around 30% of them singletons. Less than 3.5% of the sample rests with the top ten.

This clonotype was observed a few times. This clone's antigen is unknown. The sample holds no much larger clone one base away, and base qualities are not on file. The sequence was obtained from a human donor who was either an allogeneic HSCT recipient or a stem cell or donor lymphocyte infusion donor (not recorded which). It is not recorded whose cells these are; they may come from a transplant donor. The material sequenced was blood, either unsorted or a sorted T cell fraction (not recorded which). The sequence links TRBV27 to TRBJ1-5; the D gene cannot be resolved reliably. DNA sequence: TGTGCCAGCAGTATGCGAATCAATCAGCCCCAGCATTTT. Its protein reads: CASSMRINQPQHF.